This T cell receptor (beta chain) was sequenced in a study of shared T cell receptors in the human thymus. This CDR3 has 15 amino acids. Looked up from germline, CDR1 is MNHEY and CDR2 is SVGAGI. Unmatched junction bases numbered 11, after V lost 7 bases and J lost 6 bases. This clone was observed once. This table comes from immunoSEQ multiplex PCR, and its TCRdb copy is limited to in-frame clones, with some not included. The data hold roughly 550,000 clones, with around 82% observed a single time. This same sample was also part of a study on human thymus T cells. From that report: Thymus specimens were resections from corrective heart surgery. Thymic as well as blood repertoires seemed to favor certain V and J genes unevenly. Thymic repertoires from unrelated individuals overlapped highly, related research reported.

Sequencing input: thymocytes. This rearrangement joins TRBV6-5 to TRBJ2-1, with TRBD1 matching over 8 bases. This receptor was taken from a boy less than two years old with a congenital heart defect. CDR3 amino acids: CASTQDRVYSNEQFF. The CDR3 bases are TGTGCCAGCACCCAGGACAGGGTCTACTCCAATGAGCAGTTCTTC.